Below, 20 T cell receptor beta chains from the same sample are listed, as sequenced in a study of neoadjuvant anti-PD-1 for oral cavity cancer. Sequencing was performed with immunoSEQ multiplex PCR; in TCRdb, only in-frame clones are kept and a portion is missing. Counted here are under 15,000 clones, roughly 70% occurring once; the ten biggest clones make up roughly 2.8%. Time point reported: after neoadjuvant nivolumab, at surgical resection. Sequencing was performed on PBMCs, taken after nivolumab (anti-PD-1) treatment. These TCRs come from a person aged 40 to 85 with oral cavity squamous cell carcinoma.

This clone has just a few counts. The chain uses TRBV5-1 and TRBJ1-5, with 10 bases identical to TRBD1. This CDR3 contains 15 residues. V shed 3 bases and J 4 bases; nucleotides not matched to a gene: 4. The germline V gene encodes CDR1 SGHRS and CDR2 YFSETQ. As DNA, the CDR3 is TGCGCCAGCAGCTGGGGACAGGGGTTGAATCAGCCCCAGCATTTT. Protein sequence: CASSWGQGLNQPQHF.

The J gene is TRBJ1-1, the V gene TRBV27, with unresolved D. The CDR3 extends over 14 amino acids. Germline loops: CDR1 MNHEY, CDR2 SMNVEV (reference sequence). Trimming took 6 bases from V and 4 from J, leaving 15 bases between them. CDR3 protein: CASRKGSPTTEAFF. DNA for the CDR3: TGTGCCAGCAGGAAAGGGTCTCCGACCACTGAAGCTTTCTTT.

The chain combines TRBV5-5 with TRBJ2-7; D remains ambiguous. Per the germline V gene, CDR1 is SGHKS and CDR2 is YYEKEE (reference sequence). Trimming took 0 bases from V and 5 from J, leaving 3 bases between them. The length of the CDR3 is 11 residues. CDR3 bases: TGTGCCAGCAGCTTGGCCCACGAGCAGTACTTC. It specifies CASSLAHEQYF.

In DNA, the CDR3 is TGTGCCAGTAGTATTTCGCAGGGGCAAGGGCCCCAGCATTTT. Translation: CASSISQGQGPQHF. The chain couples TRBV19 to TRBJ1-5; maybe TRBD1 (6 bases). This CDR3 spans 14 amino acids. The V end lost 3 bases, the J end lost 9 bases, and 15 bases lay between the germline ends. Germline lookup yields CDR1 LNHDA and CDR2 SQIVND (reference sequence).

This rearrangement joins TRBV4-1 to TRBJ1-1; D ambiguous. This CDR3 comprises 14 residues. V dropped 3 bases and J dropped 0 bases, with 8 bases sitting between them. The germline V gene encodes CDR1 MGHRA and CDR2 YSYEKL. The CDR3 reads CASSQPAMNTEAFF. Written as DNA, the CDR3 is TGCGCCAGCAGCCAGCCAGCCATGAACACTGAAGCTTTCTTT.

This clone was recorded a few times. This chain uses TRBV21-1 with TRBJ2-2; the D segment call TRBD1 is taken from the table without a DNA check. TRBV21-1 is a recognized pseudogene. The CDR3 extends over 16 amino acids. CDR3 loop: CASSKGALVGTGELFF. In DNA form, the CDR3 reads TGTGCCAGCAGCAAAGGGGCCCTTGTAGGCACCGGGGAGCTGTTTTTT.

This clone was found a few times. The chain links TRBV10-3 to TRBJ1-6, with D perhaps TRBD1 (6 bases). Trimming left V 3 bases short and J 10 bases short, with 16 bases between. This CDR3 is 15 amino acids long. From germline, CDR1 is ENHRY and CDR2 SYGVKD. The CDR3 DNA reads TGTGCCATCAGTGAACCGACGGGGAGGGGGTCACCCCTCCACTTT. Protein: CAISEPTGRGSPLHF.

This clone was counted only a few times. The genes are TRBV5-1 and TRBJ2-2; 9 nucleotides line up with TRBD1. This CDR3 comprises 15 residues. The germline V gene encodes CDR1 SGHRS and CDR2 YFSETQ. Unmatched junction bases numbered 1, after V lost 3 bases and J lost 1 base. This CDR3 reads CASSWGQGNTGELFF. The CDR3 coding sequence is TGCGCCAGCAGCTGGGGACAGGGGAACACCGGGGAGCTGTTTTTT.

About this clone itself: Other DNA sequences in the same sample also yield this CDR3. V usage is TRBV9 and J usage is TRBJ2-1, with 9 bases fitting TRBD1. The CDR3 totals 15 residues. The V segment lost 2 bases and the J segment 2 bases; nucleotides outside the gene matches: 2. Germline lookup yields CDR1 SGDLS and CDR2 YYNGEE. The CDR3 sequence is CASSVGQGTYNEQFF. CDR3 bases: TGTGCCAGCAGCGTCGGACAGGGGACCTACAATGAGCAGTTCTTC.

The genes are TRBV27 and TRBJ2-3; tentative D call: TRBD2 (6 bases). Trimming removed 1 base at V and 0 bases at J, with 14 bases between. Germline V CDR1 and CDR2: MNHEY, SMNVEV (reference sequence). The CDR3 consists of 17 residues. The CDR3 region is CASSLYRTTTSTDTQYF. The CDR3 DNA reads as TGTGCCAGCAGTTTATACCGGACTACCACTAGCACAGATACGCAGTATTTT.

The chain has TRBV5-4 and TRBJ2-7; D not resolved. This CDR3 comprises 13 residues. V shed 2 bases and J shed 7 bases, with 13 bases lying between them. The germline V gene has CDR1 SGHNT and CDR2 YYREEE (reference sequence). The CDR3 bases are TGTGCCAGCAGCTTAGACACAATTGGAGAGCAGTACTTC. This translates into CASSLDTIGEQYF. The full variable domain, with the rest looked up from reference TRBV5-4 and TRBJ2-7, is ETGVTQSPTHLIKTRGQQVTLRCSSQSGHNTVSWYQQALGQGPQFIFQYYREEENGRGNFPPRFSGLQFPNYSSELNVNALELDDSALYLCASSLDTIGEQYFGPGTRLTVT.

The CDR3 loop reads CASSFPSGGARREYF. The CDR3 DNA reads TGTGCCAGCAGCTTCCCTAGCGGGGGGGCCCGTCGGGAGTATTTT. V and J are TRBV7-2 and TRBJ2-3; TRBD2 aligns across 12 bases. CDR1 SGHTA and CDR2 FQGNSA come from the germline V gene. CDR3 size: 15 residues. The V and J ends lost 3 bases and 13 bases, in that order; junction bases with no gene match: 11.

The genes are TRBV5-1 and TRBJ2-1, with D uncertain. The CDR3 sequence is 15 residues long. CDR1 and CDR2 (germline): SGHRS, YFSETQ. V lost 0 bases and J 9 bases, leaving 16 bases between the germline ends. CDR3 sequence reads: CASSLVVSPPAEQFF. The DNA for the CDR3 is TGCGCCAGCAGCTTGGTAGTATCCCCTCCAGCTGAGCAGTTCTTC.

This clone was found once. For the CDR3, the DNA is TGTGCCTGGAGTGCACAGGGGAACACTGAAGCTTTCTTT. Protein: CAWSAQGNTEAFF. The V call is TRBV30, the J call TRBJ1-1, with D tentatively TRBD1 (6 bases). V was shortened by 1 base and J by 1 base, with 7 bases between the two germline ends. The CDR3 is made up of 13 amino acids. Germline V gene lookup returns CDR1 GTSNPN and CDR2 SVGIG (reference sequence).

The chain employs TRBV9 and TRBJ1-1; D gene unclear. This CDR3 has 13 residues. The V gene's germline CDR1 is SGDLS and CDR2 YYNGEE. V was trimmed by 0 bases and J by 4 bases, leaving 7 bases between them. The CDR3 bases are TGTGCCAGCAGCGTAGGTCTGAGCACTGAAGCTTTCTTT. Translating gives CASSVGLSTEAFF.

The genes are TRBV28 and TRBJ2-7; 10 nucleotides line up with TRBD1. The germline gives CDR1 MDHEN, CDR2 SYDVKM. V was clipped by 4 bases and J by 5 bases; unmatched bases: 5. The CDR3 consists of 14 residues. CDR3 amino acids: CASSWGQGSNEQYF. As DNA, the CDR3 is TGTGCCAGCAGTTGGGGACAGGGGAGCAACGAGCAGTACTTC.

This clone was seen more than once but under ten times. The V call is TRBV19, the J call TRBJ2-2; D uncertain. Germline V lookup: CDR1 LNHDA, CDR2 SQIVND (reference sequence). Trimming took 7 bases from V and 0 from J, leaving 12 bases between them. The CDR3 consists of 15 residues. CDR3 sequence reads: CASMLTIPNTGELFF. In DNA, the CDR3 is TGTGCCAGTATGCTGACAATCCCGAACACCGGGGAGCTGTTTTTT.

The chain links TRBV7-9 to TRBJ2-7; tentative D call: TRBD2 (5 bases). V was clipped by 5 bases and J by 1 base, with 24 bases between them. CDR3 length: 18 residues. Per germline, CDR1 SEHNR and CDR2 FQNEAQ (reference sequence). CDR3 in amino acids: CASSRRSSGEQISYEQYF. The CDR3 nucleotides are TGTGCCAGCAGCCGCCGTTCAAGCGGTGAACAGATTTCCTACGAGCAGTACTTC.

The rearrangement joins TRBV6-1 to TRBJ2-3, with D hard to call. V was pared by 6 bases and J by 0 bases, with 10 bases between. Germline CDR1 is MNHNS and CDR2 is SASEGT. CDR3 length: 14 residues. The CDR3 DNA reads TGTGCCAGCAGCTTTTACAGTAGCACAGATACGCAGTATTTT. This translates into CASSFYSSTDTQYF.

The rearrangement links TRBV4-1 to TRBJ2-1; D is perhaps TRBD2 (6 bases). Between the trimmed V and J ends, which lost 2 bases and 7 bases, there was a span of 12 bases. CDR1 is MGHRA, CDR2 YSYEKL, per germline. The CDR3 consists of 14 residues. For the CDR3, the DNA is TGCGCCAGCAGCCAATGGGCCGGAGGGAATGAGCAGTTCTTC. Its translation is CASSQWAGGNEQFF.